This passage covers 28 T cell receptor beta chains from one sample sequenced in a study of OX40 agonist ivuxolimab in advanced cancers. The protocol was immunoSEQ multiplex PCR, while the TCRdb copy is restricted to in-frame clones and leaves out a portion. The sample consists of about 50,000 clones, over 70% of them appearing once. The sequencing here drew on CD4+ or CD8+ T cells sorted from blood, taken in a trial of the OX40 agonist ivuxolimab. The receptors come from an adult with an advanced solid tumor such as melanoma, head and neck, liver or kidney cancer.

This clone was found once. This chain links TRBV7-9 with TRBJ2-3, with a tentative D call TRBD2 (6 bases). The germline V gene encodes CDR1 SEHNR and CDR2 FQNEAQ (reference sequence). The ends were cut back, 5 bases at V and 0 bases at J, with 9 bases in the middle. The CDR3 is 14 amino acids. As DNA, the CDR3 is TGTGCCAGCAGCGCGCGGGGAAGCACAGATACGCAGTATTTT. Amino acids: CASSARGSTDTQYF. Variable domain in full (rest from reference TRBV7-9 and TRBJ2-3): DTGVSQNPRHKITKRGQNVTFRCDPISEHNRLYWYRQTLGQGPEFLTYFQNEAQLEKSRLLSDRFSAERPKGSFSTLEIQRTEQGDSAMYLCASSARGSTDTQYFGPGTRLTVL.

CDR3: CASSLKHQGGQYF. CDR3 DNA sequence: TGTGCCAGCAGCTTAAAGCACCAGGGAGGGCAGTACTTC. This chain links TRBV7-2 with TRBJ2-7; D possibly corresponds to TRBD2 (6 bases). V was pared by 2 bases and J by 9 bases, with 14 bases between. The CDR3 covers 13 residues. CDR1 and CDR2 from the germline V gene are SGHTA and FQGNSA.

This clone was found a few times. The chain recombines TRBV14 with TRBJ2-3; D uncertain. CDR3 length: 13 amino acids. With 1 base removed from V and 8 bases from J, the gap between germline ends came to 10 bases. Germline CDR1 and CDR2: SGHDN and FVKESK. This CDR3 is CASSQGSMSTQYF. Written as DNA, the CDR3 is TGTGCCAGCAGCCAAGGTAGCATGAGTACGCAGTATTTT.

This clone was counted between two and nine times. The rearrangement uses TRBV25-1 and TRBJ1-6, with TRBD1 matching over 10 bases. The trim removed 1 base at V and 6 bases at J, leaving 3 bases unmatched. Germline assignment: CDR1 MGHDK and CDR2 SYGVNS. The CDR3 contains 16 residues. The CDR3 reads CASSEWGTGVNSPLHF. In nucleotides, the CDR3 is TGTGCCAGCAGTGAATGGGGGACAGGGGTTAATTCACCCCTCCACTTT.

The rearrangement uses TRBV19 and TRBJ1-6; D unclear. The CDR3 length is 14 residues. Germline lookup yields CDR1 LNHDA and CDR2 SQIVND (reference sequence). Trimming pared 8 bases from V and 9 bases from J, leaving 17 bases between. In DNA form, the CDR3 reads TGTGCCAGTGTGGACCAATTAGGCCTTTCACCCCTCCACTTT. Its translation: CASVDQLGLSPLHF.

The V and J genes are TRBV7-8 and TRBJ2-7; possible D gene TRBD1, 6 bases. Germline V gene sequence: CDR1 SGHVS, CDR2 FQNEAQ. The CDR3 is 14 residues long. The ends were cut back, 4 bases at V and 12 bases at J, with 22 bases in the middle. The CDR3 DNA follows: TGTGCCAGCAGCTCATCGGCGAGGGGGTCTATACCGTACTTC. Amino acid sequence: CASSSSARGSIPYF. The variable domain in full, with the rest retrieved from reference TRBV7-8 and TRBJ2-7, is GAGVSQSPRYKVAKRGQDVALRCDPISGHVSLFWYQQALGQGPEFLTYFQNEAQLDKSGLPSDRFFAERPEGSVSTLKIQRTQQEDSAVYLCASSSSARGSIPYFGPGTRLTVT.

CDR3 in DNA: TGCAGCACTACCCGGGACGGCCCAGATACGCAGTATTTT. This sequence encodes CSTTRDGPDTQYF. The chain carries TRBV29-1 and TRBJ2-3; D could derive from TRBD1 or TRBD2 (5 bases each). The germline V gene encodes CDR1 SQVTM and CDR2 ANQGSEA. The CDR3 runs 13 residues. The ends were cut back, 8 bases at V and 4 bases at J, with 16 bases in the middle.

The genes are TRBV18 and TRBJ1-1; 9 nucleotides agree with TRBD1. The CDR3 is 17 amino acids. J gave up 5 bases and V 0 bases, and 10 bases lay outside the gene matches. Germline CDR1 KGHSH, CDR2 LQKENI. CDR3: CASSPPGTGRFGTEAFF. In DNA form, the CDR3 reads TGTGCCAGCTCACCACCCGGGACAGGGAGGTTTGGAACTGAAGCTTTCTTT.

This clone has more than one count but fewer than ten. The chain is built from TRBV9 and TRBJ1-2; 9 bases fit TRBD1. V was pared by 3 bases and J by 6 bases, with 18 bases of the junction left unmatched. CDR1 is SGDLS, CDR2 YYNGEE, per germline. The CDR3 is made up of 18 amino acids. The DNA of the CDR3 is TGTGCCAGCAGCGCCCGGACAGGGGACTCCCGAAGGGGGGATGGCTACACCTTC. It translates to CASSARTGDSRRGDGYTF. The variable domain in full, completed from reference TRBV9 and TRBJ1-2, reads DSGVTQTPKHLITATGQRVTLRCSPRSGDLSVYWYQQSLDQGLQFLIQYYNGEERAKGNILERFSAQQFPDLHSELNLSSLELGDSALYFCASSARTGDSRRGDGYTFGSGTRLTVV.

The chain recombines TRBV18 with TRBJ2-1; D perhaps matches TRBD1 (5 bases). CDR3 size: 11 residues. V lost 3 bases and J 16 bases, leaving 13 bases between the germline ends. Germline CDR1 and CDR2: KGHSH and LQKENI. CDR3 in amino acids: CASSPSGQGFF. CDR3 DNA: TGTGCCAGCTCACCCTCTGGGCAGGGCTTCTTC.

This clone appeared once. V gene TRBV7-2 combines with J gene TRBJ2-7, with 10 nucleotides matching TRBD2. The CDR3 is 15 residues long. Germline CDR1 SGHTA, CDR2 FQGNSA. Germline trimming cut 3 bases from V and 7 bases from J; bases unmatched to any gene: 9. The CDR3 coding sequence is TGTGCCAGCAGCTTCGAGAGCGGGGGGGCCAAAGAGCAGTACTTC. It encodes CASSFESGGAKEQYF.

In its sample, this clone was seen once. The chain has TRBV18 and TRBJ1-3, with no clear D. V was trimmed by 6 bases and J by 4 bases, leaving 10 bases between them. Germline V gives CDR1 KGHSH, CDR2 LQKENI. This CDR3 has 13 amino acids. CDR3 in DNA: TGTGCCAGCTCCGAGTATTCAGGAAACACCATATATTTT. Amino acids: CASSEYSGNTIYF.

This rearrangement joins TRBV25-1 to TRBJ1-5, with D unclear. V was trimmed by 6 bases and J by 4 bases, leaving 10 bases between them. The CDR3 is made up of 13 amino acids. CDR1 MGHDK and CDR2 SYGVNS come from the germline V gene. The chain's CDR3 is CASSPALNQPQHF. CDR3 coding DNA: TGTGCCAGCAGCCCCGCGTTAAATCAGCCCCAGCATTTT.

The chain has TRBV2 and TRBJ1-2; a possible D gene is TRBD1 (5 bases). V shed 7 bases and J shed 3 bases, with 12 bases lying between them. The CDR3 loop spans 13 amino acids. The germline gives CDR1 SNHLY, CDR2 FYNNEI. The CDR3 sequence is CASTRGEYYGYTF. For the CDR3, the DNA is TGTGCCAGCACCCGAGGGGAGTACTATGGCTACACCTTC.

The rearrangement links TRBV7-3 to TRBJ2-1, with 8 nucleotides matching TRBD2. This CDR3 comprises 16 residues. The germline V gene has CDR1 SGHTA and CDR2 FQGTGA. The ends lost 2 bases at V and 3 bases at J; junction bases unmatched: 6. The CDR3 DNA reads as TGTGCCAGCAGCTTACTTAGCGGGACTAACTACAATGAGCAGTTCTTC. Translation gives CASSLLSGTNYNEQFF. The full variable domain, with the rest looked up from reference TRBV7-3 and TRBJ2-1, is GAGVSQTPSNKVTEKGKYVELRCDPISGHTALYWYRQSLGQGPEFLIYFQGTGAADDSGLPNDRFFAVRPEGSVSTLKIQRTERGDSAVYLCASSLLSGTNYNEQFFGPGTRLTVL.

The chain couples TRBV19 to TRBJ1-5; 7 bases agree with TRBD1. CDR1 LNHDA and CDR2 SQIVND come from the germline V gene (reference sequence). V lost 1 base and J lost 1; bases outside the gene matches: 1. This CDR3 is 15 amino acids long. CDR3 in amino acids: CASSIGQGSNQPQHF. The CDR3 DNA reads TGTGCCAGTAGTATAGGACAGGGCAGCAATCAGCCCCAGCATTTT.

Sample share makes this clone medium-sized. The CDR3 region has the DNA TGCGCCAGCAGCTTGGCATCGGGACAGGGTGGCAATGAGCAGTTCTTC. Encoded protein: CASSLASGQGGNEQFF. This chain connects TRBV5-1 to TRBJ2-1; 9 nucleotides line up with TRBD1. The V gene's germline CDR1 is SGHRS and CDR2 YFSETQ. The ends lost 0 bases at V and 6 bases at J; junction bases unmatched: 7. This CDR3 is built from 16 residues.

J is TRBJ2-1 and V is TRBV2; D call uncertain. V shed 3 bases and J shed 8 bases, with 11 bases lying between them. Germline lookup yields CDR1 SNHLY and CDR2 FYNNEI. This CDR3 has 13 amino acids. CDR3 sequence reads: CASSERPRDEQFF. CDR3 nucleotides: TGTGCCAGCAGTGAGAGGCCTAGGGATGAGCAGTTCTTC.

The sample holds one count of this clone. V and J are TRBV4-2 and TRBJ2-1, with 14 positions matching TRBD2. CDR3 size: 15 residues. CDR1 and CDR2 (germline): LGHNA, YNFKEQ. Trimming at V came to 6 bases and at J to 5 bases, leaving 3 bases not matched to a gene. CDR3 sequence: CASSKGLAGDNEQFF. In DNA, the CDR3 is TGTGCCAGCAGTAAGGGACTAGCGGGGGACAATGAGCAGTTCTTC.

The rearrangement links TRBV28 to TRBJ1-2; D call uncertain. CDR1 is MDHEN, CDR2 SYDVKM, per germline. This CDR3 comprises 14 residues. Trimming took off 3 bases at V and 0 bases at J, with 8 bases between the two ends. The CDR3 DNA reads TGTGCCAGCAGTTTGAACAGAGCTAACTATGGCTACACCTTC. Translated, it gives CASSLNRANYGYTF.

The CDR3 region has the DNA TGTGCCACCCAGGTGAGGGGTTCCTCCATCCGCGCGAACACCGGGGAGCTGTTTTTT. This sequence encodes CATQVRGSSIRANTGELFF. The chain is built from TRBV19 and TRBJ2-2; the D call may be TRBD1 or TRBD2 (5 bases each). Germline assignment: CDR1 LNHDA and CDR2 SQIVND (reference sequence). CDR3 length: 19 residues. V gave up 10 bases and J gave up 0 bases, with 27 bases separating them.

This clone is judged medium-sized. The rearrangement joins TRBV5-4 to TRBJ2-2; D possibly matches TRBD1 or TRBD2 (6 bases each). Trimming pared 7 bases from V and 5 bases from J, leaving 18 bases between. Germline lookup yields CDR1 SGHNT and CDR2 YYREEE (reference sequence). The CDR3 length is 15 residues. The CDR3 DNA reads as TGTGCCAGCGAACGGGACTTAAGGGGGACCGGGGAGCTGTTTTTT. Translated: CASERDLRGTGELFF.

This clone showed up just once. The chain recombines TRBV5-1 with TRBJ2-7; 9 nucleotides align to TRBD1. This CDR3 is 15 amino acids long. Germline CDR1 reads SGHRS; CDR2 reads YFSETQ. J lost 0 bases, V lost 4 bases, and 5 bases had no gene match. CDR3 region: CASSATGGRSYEQYF. The DNA of the CDR3 is TGCGCCAGCAGCGCAACAGGGGGCCGCTCCTACGAGCAGTACTTC.

The chain joins TRBV7-9 to TRBJ2-4; 10 bases fit TRBD1. Germline V gene lookup returns CDR1 SEHNR and CDR2 FQNEAQ (reference sequence). V shed 4 bases, J shed 6 bases, and the junction held 6 bases outside the gene matches. CDR3 length equals 15 residues. The chain's CDR3 is CASSWDRGPGNIQYF. CDR3 coding DNA: TGTGCCAGCAGCTGGGACAGGGGCCCGGGAAACATTCAGTACTTC.

V is TRBV7-2 and J is TRBJ2-2; 10 bases match TRBD2. CDR3 length: 17 amino acids. The trim removed 5 bases at V and 5 bases at J, leaving 11 bases unmatched. Germline V gene lookup returns CDR1 SGHTA and CDR2 FQGNSA. The CDR3 DNA sequence: TGTGCCAGCAGCGGCGAAGCGGGGGGGCTGGGGACCGGGGAGCTGTTTTTT. This translates into CASSGEAGGLGTGELFF.

This clone appeared a few times. V gene TRBV6-1 combines with J gene TRBJ2-5; 8 bases agree with TRBD1. Germline loops: CDR1 MNHNS, CDR2 SASEGT. CDR3 length equals 14 residues. The trim removed 5 bases at V and 4 bases at J, leaving 6 bases unmatched. CDR3 loop: CASSPTGGGETQYF. In nucleotides, the CDR3 is TGTGCCAGCAGTCCCACAGGGGGAGGAGAGACCCAGTACTTC.

The rearrangement joins TRBV13 to TRBJ1-1; TRBD1 is a possible D gene (5 bases). Trimming removed 8 bases at V and 0 bases at J, with 16 bases between. CDR1 and CDR2 from the germline V gene are PRHDT and FYEKMQ (reference sequence). CDR3 length: 15 residues. The CDR3: CASGISLGVNTEAFF. CDR3 bases: TGTGCCAGCGGAATCAGTTTGGGGGTGAACACTGAAGCTTTCTTT.

The gene calls are TRBV7-6 and TRBJ2-7, with 13 bases matching TRBD2. This CDR3 contains 16 residues. The trim removed 5 bases at V and 3 bases at J, leaving 7 bases unmatched. The germline gives CDR1 SGHVS, CDR2 FNYEAQ. CDR3 sequence: CASSRTSGSTVYEQYF. In DNA, the CDR3 is TGTGCCAGCAGCCGGACTAGCGGGAGTACGGTCTACGAGCAGTACTTC.